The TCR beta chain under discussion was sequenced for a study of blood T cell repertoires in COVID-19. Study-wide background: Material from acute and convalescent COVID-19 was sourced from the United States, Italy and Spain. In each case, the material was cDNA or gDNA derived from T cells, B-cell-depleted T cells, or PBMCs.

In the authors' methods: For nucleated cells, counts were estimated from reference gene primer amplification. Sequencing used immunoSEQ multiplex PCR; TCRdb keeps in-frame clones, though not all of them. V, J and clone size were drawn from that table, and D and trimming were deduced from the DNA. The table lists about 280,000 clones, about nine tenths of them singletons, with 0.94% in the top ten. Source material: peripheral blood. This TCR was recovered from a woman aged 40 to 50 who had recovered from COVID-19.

The CDR3 region has the DNA TGTGCCAGCAGCCCCCCGGGGGGTGAGCAGTTCTTC. The encoded protein is CASSPPGGEQFF. The chain links TRBV7-3 to TRBJ2-1; 7 bases fit TRBD2. Germline assignment: CDR1 SGHTA and CDR2 FQGTGA. The CDR3 runs 12 residues. Trimming took 5 bases from V and 9 from J; bases not matched to a gene: 4.